A single sample gave rise to the 32 T cell receptor beta chains below, sequenced in a study of T-cell memory formation after mild COVID-19. Via MiXCR, TCRdb re-called the 5' RACE reads, giving one row per CDR3 protein. The sample contains about 310,000 distinct CDR3 sequences, roughly a fifth of which appear only once. The sequencing input was PBMCs or a T cell subset sorted from them (not recorded which). The receptor set was obtained from a man between 18 and 35 years old who had mild COVID-19 (a few samples of this study predate the infection). Cell type and time point are not known.

V gene TRBV6-5 combines with J gene TRBJ1-2; 7 bases map to TRBD1. CDR1 is MNHEY and CDR2 is SVGAGI in the germline V gene. The CDR3 contains 13 residues. After removal of 0 bases from V and 6 bases from J, the junction contained 1 base not matched to a gene. The CDR3 DNA reads as TGTGCCAGCAGTTACTCGACAGGGAATGGCTACACCTTC. Amino acid sequence: CASSYSTGNGYTF.

The genes are TRBV4-3 and TRBJ2-6; maybe TRBD1 (6 bases). Between the trimmed V and J ends, which lost 1 base and 2 bases, there was a span of 15 bases. The germline CDR1 and CDR2 sequences are LGHNA and YSLEER. The CDR3 has 18 residues. This CDR3 is CASSQATGRGPGANVLTF. The CDR3 DNA follows: TGCGCCAGCAGCCAAGCCACAGGGAGAGGCCCTGGGGCCAACGTCCTGACTTTC.

This clonotype was seen many times. This chain connects TRBV7-3 to TRBJ2-1, with 11 nucleotides matching TRBD2. The trim removed 5 bases at V and 4 bases at J, leaving 4 bases unmatched. This CDR3 contains 15 residues. Germline loops: CDR1 SGHTA, CDR2 FQGTGA. CDR3 DNA: TGTGCCAGCAGCAAACTAGCGGGGGCTTACAATGAGCAGTTCTTC. Amino acids: CASSKLAGAYNEQFF. The full variable domain, completed using reference TRBV7-3 and TRBJ2-1, is GAGVSQTPSNKVTEKGKYVELRCDPISGHTALYWYRQSLGQGPEFLIYFQGTGAADDSGLPNDRFFAVRPEGSVSTLKIQRTERGDSAVYLCASSKLAGAYNEQFFGPGTRLTVL.

V gene TRBV5-5 combines with J gene TRBJ2-7; maybe TRBD1 (6 bases). The germline V gene has CDR1 SGHKS and CDR2 YYEKEE (reference sequence). The CDR3 loop spans 14 amino acids. V was trimmed by 2 bases and J by 1 base, leaving 10 bases between them. The CDR3 spells CASSFVTGSYEQYF. The DNA for the CDR3 is TGTGCCAGCAGCTTCGTTACAGGGTCCTACGAGCAGTACTTC.

CDR3 coding DNA: TGTGCCAGCAGTCGAGACTGGGATAATTCACCCCTCCACTTT. This codes for CASSRDWDNSPLHF. This chain links TRBV6-5 with TRBJ1-6; D gene uncertain. This CDR3 has 14 amino acids. V was clipped by 5 bases and J by 5 bases, with 10 bases between them. Germline lookup yields CDR1 MNHEY and CDR2 SVGAGI.

This clonotype has more than one count but fewer than ten. V and J are TRBV5-1 and TRBJ1-1; maybe TRBD1 (6 bases). CDR3 length equals 14 residues. V lost 6 bases to trimming and J lost 0 bases, with 12 bases between them. From germline, CDR1 is SGHRS and CDR2 YFSETQ. The CDR3 region has the DNA TGCGCCAGCATGAAGGGGGACTTGAACACTGAAGCTTTCTTT. Its protein product is CASMKGDLNTEAFF.

This clonotype was detected only a few times. V gene TRBV9 combines with J gene TRBJ1-2; D ambiguous. The length of the CDR3 is 13 residues. Looked up from germline, CDR1 is SGDLS and CDR2 is YYNGEE. V was trimmed by 1 base and J by 8 bases, leaving 12 bases between them. For the CDR3, the DNA is TGTGCCAGCAGCGTAATTAGTCGTTCCGGCTACACCTTC. Protein product: CASSVISRSGYTF.

This clonotype came up a few times. This chain joins TRBV6-2 or TRBV6-3 and TRBJ1-5, with D tentatively TRBD1 (5 bases). The CDR3 spans 13 residues. Trimming took off 6 bases at V and 8 bases at J, with 14 bases between the two ends. Looked up from germline, CDR1 is MNHEY and CDR2 is SVGEGT. CDR3 in amino acids: CASRKAGSEPQHF. The CDR3 bases are TGTGCCAGCAGAAAAGCAGGGTCGGAGCCCCAGCATTTT.

The chain uses TRBV7-9 and TRBJ2-7, with 7 bases aligning to TRBD1. After removal of 5 bases from V and 5 bases from J, the junction contained 3 bases not matched to a gene. CDR3 length: 12 residues. The germline CDR1 and CDR2 sequences are SEHNR and FQNEAQ (reference sequence). The CDR3 DNA reads as TGTGCCAGCAGCATGGACAGGCACGAGCAGTACGTC. Its translation: CASSMDRHEQYV.

The sample holds many counts of this clonotype. This rearrangement joins TRBV7-2 to TRBJ2-5; D may be TRBD2 (5 bases). The V end was cut by 2 bases, the J end by 4 bases, with 11 bases between. In germline, CDR1 is SGHTA, CDR2 FQGNSA. The CDR3 has 14 residues. The CDR3 loop reads CASSLPGFRETQYF. CDR3 nucleotides: TGTGCCAGCAGCTTACCGGGGTTTCGAGAGACCCAGTACTTC.

This clonotype was detected only a few times. The CDR3 DNA reads as TGTGCCAGCAGCAAGAGCCGACAGGACCGCGGCTACACCTTC. The encoded protein is CASSKSRQDRGYTF. The chain is built from TRBV7-2 and TRBJ1-2, with D maybe TRBD1 (6 bases). This CDR3 is 14 amino acids long. V was cut by 5 bases and J by 8 bases, with 18 bases left in between. Per the germline V gene, CDR1 is SGHTA and CDR2 is FQGNSA.

Written as DNA, the CDR3 is TGTGCCAGCAACCGACAGGGGGCTGGTAATTCACCCCTCCACTTT. It translates to CASNRQGAGNSPLHF. The chain joins TRBV6-2 or TRBV6-3 to TRBJ1-6, with 10 bases aligning to TRBD1. The CDR3 totals 15 residues. V shed 7 bases and J 6 bases; nucleotides not matched to a gene: 6. From germline, CDR1 is MNHEY and CDR2 SVGEGT.

This clonotype has only a few counts. V and J are TRBV7-3 and TRBJ2-3; 9 positions match TRBD2. This CDR3 contains 15 residues. The germline CDR1 and CDR2 sequences are SGHTA and FQGTGA. V trimming: 5 bases; J trimming: 4 bases; junction bases outside the gene matches: 7. CDR3 nucleotides: TGTGCCAGCAGCCTTGCCGGGACTAGCCCAGATACGCAGTATTTT. Translated, it gives CASSLAGTSPDTQYF.

The chain recombines TRBV7-2 with TRBJ2-7; D gene ambiguous. Trimming took 5 bases from V and 6 from J, leaving 11 bases between them. Germline values: CDR1 SGHTA, CDR2 FQGNSA. The CDR3 length is 12 residues. The CDR3 DNA follows: TGTGCCAGCAGCCTCCTTCCCCTCGAGCAGTACTTC. Its translation is CASSLLPLEQYF.

This clonotype appeared a few times. The V call is TRBV7-2, the J call TRBJ2-5, with a tentative D call TRBD1 (7 bases). The germline CDR1 and CDR2 sequences are SGHTA and FQGNSA. This CDR3 contains 15 residues. V dropped 5 bases and J dropped 5 bases, with 18 bases sitting between them. CDR3 sequence (DNA): TGTGCCAGCAGCCAAACCAGGGGGAGGTTCGAGACCCAGTACTTC. Translation gives CASSQTRGRFETQYF.

The DNA for the CDR3 is TGTGCCAGCAGCCCCAACAGGGATAGCACAGATACGCAGTATTTT. This codes for CASSPNRDSTDTQYF. The chain uses TRBV7-3 and TRBJ2-3; a weak D match, TRBD1 (6 bases). CDR1 and CDR2 from the germline V gene are SGHTA and FQGTGA. The CDR3 has 15 residues. The germline V and J ends were trimmed by 5 bases and 0 bases, with 12 bases remaining between them. Using reference TRBV7-3 and TRBJ2-3 for the parts outside the CDR3, the full variable domain is GAGVSQTPSNKVTEKGKYVELRCDPISGHTALYWYRQSLGQGPEFLIYFQGTGAADDSGLPNDRFFAVRPEGSVSTLKIQRTERGDSAVYLCASSPNRDSTDTQYFGPGTRLTVL.

This clonotype was observed many times. CDR3 DNA sequence: TGCGCCAGCAGCCAAGTTTGGCCCACGACGCGCTCCAGGGTCAATCAGCCCCAGCATTTT. Translating gives CASSQVWPTTRSRVNQPQHF. The chain couples TRBV4-1 to TRBJ1-5, with D possibly being TRBD1 (5 bases). The V and J ends lost 1 base and 3 bases respectively, with 25 bases between them. Germline assignment: CDR1 MGHRA and CDR2 YSYEKL. CDR3 length: 20 residues.

The chain is built from TRBV7-6 and TRBJ2-5; 13 positions match TRBD2. The germline V gene has CDR1 SGHVS and CDR2 FNYEAQ. The junction had 9 bases not matched to a gene; V was cut back by 5 bases and J by 3 bases. This CDR3 contains 17 residues. CDR3 bases: TGTGCCAGCAGCCCACTAGCGGGGGGGCCGCAGGAAGAGACCCAGTACTTC. Encoded protein: CASSPLAGGPQEETQYF.

This clonotype was seen a few times. J is TRBJ2-7 and V is TRBV20-1; 11 bases line up with TRBD2. Germline-derived CDR1 and CDR2 are DFQATT and SNEGSKA (reference sequence). This CDR3 spans 15 amino acids. V shed 3 bases, J shed 7 bases, and the junction held 11 bases outside the gene matches. CDR3: CSASRSLAGGGEQYF. The CDR3 DNA reads TGCAGTGCTAGTAGGTCCCTAGCGGGGGGAGGAGAGCAGTACTTC.

This clonotype was observed a handful of times. The chain employs TRBV4-3 and TRBJ2-7; TRBD1 matches at 9 bases. CDR3 length equals 15 residues. The trim removed 3 bases at V and 1 base at J, leaving 4 bases unmatched. CDR1 is LGHNA, CDR2 YSLEER, per germline. The CDR3 here is CASSHTGTGSYEQYF. DNA of the CDR3: TGCGCCAGCAGCCACACCGGGACAGGGTCCTACGAGCAGTACTTC.

V gene TRBV4-1 combines with J gene TRBJ1-6, with D possibly TRBD1 on 5 matching bases. The CDR3 spans 15 residues. V was cut by 1 base and J by 8 bases, with 12 bases left in between. Germline V gene lookup returns CDR1 MGHRA and CDR2 YSYEKL. CDR3 nucleotides: TGCGCCAGCAGCCAAGGCCAAGGACAATATTCACCCCTCCACTTT. This sequence encodes CASSQGQGQYSPLHF.

This chain links TRBV14 with TRBJ2-5, with TRBD1 identical over 9 bases. This CDR3 is 15 amino acids long. CDR1 SGHDN and CDR2 FVKESK come from the germline V gene. V dropped 2 bases and J dropped 5; count of bases not matched to a gene: 6. The CDR3 sequence is CASSQFGQGMETQYF. The CDR3 nucleotides are TGTGCCAGCAGCCAATTTGGACAGGGGATGGAGACCCAGTACTTC.

The V gene is TRBV6-5, the J gene TRBJ2-3, with D possibly being TRBD2 (7 bases). The CDR3 loop spans 15 amino acids. The germline gives CDR1 MNHEY, CDR2 SVGAGI. Deletions cut 6 bases from V and 4 bases from J, with 17 bases between. The CDR3 region has the DNA TGTGCCAGCAGCCGAGGGGGGGGGGTAGCAGATACGCAGTATTTT. Residues: CASSRGGGVADTQYF.

This clonotype was found a few times. The chain links TRBV20-1 to TRBJ1-5; no firm D call. CDR3 length: 14 residues. Trimming left V 4 bases short and J 1 base short, with 11 bases between. Germline V lookup: CDR1 DFQATT, CDR2 SNEGSKA (reference sequence). This CDR3 reads CSAKEGRSNQPQHF. The CDR3 bases are TGCAGTGCTAAAGAAGGGAGGAGCAATCAGCCCCAGCATTTT.

Only one count was recorded for this clonotype. The chain couples TRBV14 to TRBJ2-1; TRBD2 aligns across 7 bases. This CDR3 is built from 18 residues. The V gene end was trimmed by 2 bases and the J gene end by 0 bases; junction bases not matched to a gene: 10. Germline V gene data show CDR1 as SGHDN and CDR2 as FVKESK. The CDR3 sequence is CASSQPRGLPSSYNEQFF. DNA for the CDR3: TGTGCCAGCAGCCAACCGCGGGGGTTACCGAGCTCCTACAATGAGCAGTTCTTC.

The J gene is TRBJ2-7, the V gene TRBV7-2; perhaps D is TRBD1 or TRBD2 (6 bases each). The CDR3 sequence is 16 residues long. Trimming shortened V by 3 bases and J by 3 bases, and 18 bases separated the two germline ends. The germline V gene has CDR1 SGHTA and CDR2 FQGNSA. The CDR3 is CASSFGLYRASYEQYV. The CDR3 bases are TGTGCCAGCAGCTTTGGACTATACAGGGCGAGCTACGAGCAGTACGTC.

The J gene is TRBJ2-1, the V gene TRBV12-3 or TRBV12-4; 10 nucleotides line up with TRBD1. Germline trimming cut 5 bases from V and 3 bases from J; bases unmatched to any gene: 7. The length of the CDR3 is 16 residues. The CDR3 sequence is CASSAGWDRGYNEQFF. The CDR3 bases are TGTGCCAGCAGTGCCGGTTGGGACAGGGGCTACAATGAGCAGTTCTTC.

J is TRBJ1-2 and V is TRBV28; D might be TRBD1 (5 bases). Trimming left V 2 bases short and J 4 bases short, with 8 bases between. This CDR3 region has 13 residues. The V gene's germline CDR1 is MDHEN and CDR2 SYDVKM. The CDR3 nucleotides read TGTGCCAGCAGTTTAGGGAGGGGCTATGGCTACACCTTC. Its translation is CASSLGRGYGYTF.

The sample holds a few counts of this clonotype. CDR3 amino acids: CASIPRGSDTQYF. Here the CDR3 DNA reads TGTGCCAGCATCCCGCGGGGGTCGGATACGCAGTATTTT. The V call is TRBV25-1, the J call TRBJ2-3, with 7 bases that match TRBD2. CDR3 length equals 13 residues. Trimming cost V 7 bases and J 6 bases; bases outside gene matches: 7. Germline V gene sequence: CDR1 MGHDK, CDR2 SYGVNS.

The V and J genes are TRBV5-1 and TRBJ1-1; D unclear. This CDR3 has 14 amino acids. Between the trimmed V and J ends, which lost 2 bases and 8 bases, there was a span of 16 bases. The germline CDR1 and CDR2 sequences are SGHRS and YFSETQ. The CDR3 protein is CASSFQESSREAFF. CDR3 DNA sequence: TGCGCCAGCAGCTTTCAGGAATCCTCCCGCGAAGCTTTCTTT. Supplemented by reference TRBV5-1 and TRBJ1-1, the full variable domain reads KAGVTQTPRYLIKTRGQQVTLSCSPISGHRSVSWYQQTPGQGLQFLFEYFSETQRNKGNFPGRFSGRQFSNSRSEMNVSTLELGDSALYLCASSFQESSREAFFGQGTRLTVV.

The rearrangement links TRBV6-5 to TRBJ1-1; possibly TRBD1 for D (5 bases). CDR3 length: 14 amino acids. Germline CDR1 is MNHEY and CDR2 is SVGAGI. Deletions cut 6 bases from V and 4 bases from J, with 15 bases between. CDR3 in amino acids: CASSLEGLATEAFF. As DNA, the CDR3 is TGTGCCAGCAGCCTTGAGGGGTTGGCCACTGAAGCTTTCTTT.

The chain carries TRBV2 and TRBJ1-1; unclear D gene. V was cut by 7 bases and J by 2 bases, with 11 bases left in between. The CDR3 totals 13 residues. Germline CDR1 is SNHLY and CDR2 is FYNNEI. The CDR3 protein is CASKIEENTEAFF. The CDR3 nucleotides read TGTGCCAGCAAAATCGAGGAAAACACTGAAGCTTTCTTT. Drawing the rest from reference TRBV2 and TRBJ1-1, the complete variable domain is EPEVTQTPSHQVTQMGQEVILRCVPISNHLYFYWYRQILGQKVEFLVSFYNNEISEKSEIFDDQFSVERPDGSNFTLKIRSTKLEDSAMYFCASKIEENTEAFFGQGTRLTVV.